This T cell receptor beta chain was observed in a study of blood T cell repertoires in COVID-19. Assay used: immunoSEQ multiplex PCR; TCRdb lists only in-frame clones, some missing. Among roughly 380,000 clones listed, approximately 90% were seen once. Trimming removed 1 base at V and 3 bases at J, with 11 bases between. Germline CDR1 and CDR2: LGHNA and YSLEER. The CDR3 runs 15 residues. Followed over time, Seattle patients had been enrolled while infection was active. The sequence was obtained from a middle-aged woman with COVID-19, enrolled during active disease. The chain combines TRBV4-3 with TRBJ2-3; D gene unclear. The sequenced material came from peripheral blood. CDR3 protein: CASSQGGLKTDTQYF. The CDR3 DNA reads as TGCGCCAGCAGCCAAGGAGGCCTGAAGACAGATACGCAGTATTTT.